The 10 T cell receptor beta chains below were found in one sample sequenced in a study of T cell changes during pregnancy in multiple sclerosis. Method: immunoSEQ multiplex PCR; TCRdb's copy keeps in-frame clones and lacks some. This table holds under 60,000 clones, approximately 95% found once. This specimen was CD4+ T cells from peripheral blood mononuclear cells, taken in the third trimester of pregnancy. These TCRs come from a female donor with multiple sclerosis, enrolled in a pregnancy study.

The V call is TRBV7-3, the J call TRBJ2-1, with 10 bases fitting TRBD2. This CDR3 is built from 20 residues. CDR1 and CDR2 from the germline V gene are SGHTA and FQGTGA. V dropped 2 bases and J dropped 8; count of bases not matched to a gene: 21. In nucleotides, the CDR3 is TGTGCCAGCAGCTTACGCCCTAGCGGGAGAGGTACCGGTTTCTTGGATGAGCAGTTCTTC. It encodes CASSLRPSGRGTGFLDEQFF.

This chain connects TRBV6-1 to TRBJ1-2, with D tentatively TRBD1 (5 bases). The V gene lost 3 bases and the J gene lost 8 bases, with 16 bases spanning the gap. Germline loops: CDR1 MNHNS, CDR2 SASEGT. The CDR3 loop spans 14 amino acids. CDR3 DNA sequence: TGTGCCAGCAGTGAGAGCAGTAACAGGAACGGCTACACCTTC. Encoded protein: CASSESSNRNGYTF.

The chain carries TRBV10-3 and TRBJ1-2; no definite D call. This CDR3 spans 14 amino acids. Trimming shortened V by 0 bases and J by 4 bases, and 9 bases separated the two germline ends. Germline V gives CDR1 ENHRY, CDR2 SYGVKD. This chain's CDR3 is CAISESREFYGYTF. The CDR3 DNA sequence: TGTGCCATCAGTGAGTCGAGGGAGTTCTATGGCTACACCTTC.

The chain couples TRBV27 to TRBJ2-1; possibly TRBD2 for D (6 bases). From germline, CDR1 is MNHEY and CDR2 SMNVEV (reference sequence). V shed 4 bases and J shed 4 bases, with 20 bases lying between them. The CDR3 has 17 residues. The CDR3 DNA follows: TGTGCCAGCAGTTCCTGGGGAGGCGGGGTCCAGTACAATGAGCAGTTCTTC. It specifies CASSSWGGGVQYNEQFF.

This chain uses TRBV30 with TRBJ2-3, with 8 bases lining up with TRBD2. Germline CDR1 is GTSNPN and CDR2 is SVGIG (reference sequence). V lost 1 base and J lost 6; bases outside the gene matches: 18. The CDR3 has 18 residues. CDR3 protein: CAWSGPGGAAGVLDTQYF. CDR3 in DNA: TGTGCCTGGAGTGGTCCCGGAGGTGCAGCGGGGGTCCTCGATACGCAGTATTTT. The whole variable domain, remainder taken from reference TRBV30 and TRBJ2-3, is SQTIHQWPATLVQPVGSPLSLECTVEGTSNPNLYWYRQAAGRGLQLLFYSVGIGQISSEVPQNLSASRPQDRQFILSSKKLLLSDSGFYLCAWSGPGGAAGVLDTQYFGPGTRLTVL.

The chain has TRBV18 and TRBJ2-7; tentative D call: TRBD2 (6 bases). Per germline, CDR1 KGHSH and CDR2 LQKENI. This CDR3 is built from 14 residues. V was clipped by 3 bases and J by 6 bases, with 15 bases between them. The CDR3 here is CASSPTGAGSEQYF. Here the CDR3 DNA reads TGTGCCAGCTCACCTACGGGAGCAGGGTCCGAGCAGTACTTC.

V is TRBV6-1 and J is TRBJ1-2; D gene unclear. Trimming left V 10 bases short and J 0 bases short, with 18 bases between. Germline V gene sequence: CDR1 MNHNS, CDR2 SASEGT. This CDR3 contains 15 residues. The CDR3 loop is CATERGGLTNYGYTF. The CDR3 DNA reads as TGTGCCACTGAAAGAGGAGGCCTAACTAACTATGGCTACACCTTC.

The chain recombines TRBV11-3 with TRBJ2-5, with D possibly matching TRBD2 (5 bases). CDR3 length: 16 residues. V lost 4 bases, J lost 0 bases, and 15 bases lay in between. The V gene's germline CDR1 is SGHNT and CDR2 YENEEA. DNA for the CDR3: TGTGCCAGCAGCTGGGGTAGAGGGCGGTACCAAGAGACCCAGTACTTC. Its translation is CASSWGRGRYQETQYF. The whole variable domain, remainder taken from reference TRBV11-3 and TRBJ2-5, is EAGVVQSPRYKIIEKKQPVAFWCNPISGHNTLYWYLQNLGQGPELLIRYENEEAVDDSQLPKDRFSAERLKGVDSTLKIQPAELGDSAVYLCASSWGRGRYQETQYFGPGTRLLVL.

The V gene is TRBV2, the J gene TRBJ1-1; TRBD1 matches 10 bases. V shed 2 bases and J 6 bases; nucleotides not matched to a gene: 6. Germline V CDR1 and CDR2: SNHLY, FYNNEI. This CDR3 contains 15 residues. CDR3 protein: CASSEMGQGFAEAFF. The CDR3 coding sequence is TGTGCCAGCAGTGAAATGGGACAGGGGTTCGCTGAAGCTTTCTTT.

By sample share, this clone is medium-sized. This chain links TRBV5-1 with TRBJ2-7, with TRBD1 matching over 11 bases. The CDR3 covers 14 residues. The junction had 4 bases not matched to a gene; V was cut back by 4 bases and J by 4 bases. Germline V lookup: CDR1 SGHRS, CDR2 YFSETQ. The CDR3 DNA sequence: TGCGCCAGCAGCCCTGGGACAGGGGGGTACGAGCAGTACTTC. Translation gives CASSPGTGGYEQYF.